The clone carrying this TCR beta chain was detected once. Its antigen is currently unknown. Noted treatment: around 19 received Ad26.COV2.S at low or high dose, single or two shots; several received placebo; per-sample allocation not given. After the first vaccine or placebo injection, samples were drawn on day 63. This adult donor, from Boston, was 18-55 years old. The germline gives CDR1 SGDLS, CDR2 YYNGEE. This CDR3 contains 16 residues. V shed 4 bases and J 4 bases; nucleotides not matched to a gene: 10. These data originate in a study of Ad26.COV2.S vaccination and SARS-CoV-2 variants. Clones were read by immunoSEQ multiplex PCR, and TCRdb kept only the in-frame ones, dropping some. The sample comprises around 270,000 clones, around 85% of which are singletons, and roughly 3% rests with the top ten. Study results and caveats: Those who received the vaccine showed greater spike-specific TCR breadth than those given placebo. Comparability of non-spike TCR breadth was observed across vaccine and placebo recipients.

The sequence came from a person between 18 and 65 years old who received the Ad26.COV2.S COVID-19 vaccine or a placebo. V is TRBV9 and J is TRBJ2-1, with TRBD2 identical over 8 bases. Sequencing used peripheral blood, obtained in a trial of Ad26.COV2.S vaccine versus placebo. The CDR3 protein is CASSPPGVAGYNEQFF. The CDR3, as DNA: TGTGCCAGCAGCCCCCCGGGAGTAGCGGGATACAATGAGCAGTTCTTC.